Following are 19 T cell receptor beta chains from one sample sequenced in a study of blood T cell repertoires in COVID-19. Sequencing used immunoSEQ multiplex PCR; TCRdb keeps in-frame clones, though not all of them. The sample gives about 270,000 clones, 85% to 95% of which show up once; about 3% is in the top ten. The sample consisted of PBMCs or T cells enriched from blood (not recorded which). These receptors all stem from a man aged 40-49 years who had been exposed to COVID-19.

The chain uses TRBV10-3 and TRBJ2-2, with 7 bases aligning to TRBD2. V was clipped by 6 bases and J by 4 bases; unmatched bases: 11. The CDR3 has 16 amino acids. CDR1 and CDR2 (germline): ENHRY, SYGVKD. The CDR3: CAISAGTGGSTGELFF. CDR3 coding DNA: TGTGCCATCAGCGCCGGGACGGGAGGTAGCACCGGGGAGCTGTTTTTT.

The chain combines TRBV6-2 or TRBV6-3 with TRBJ2-7, with 11 bases identical to TRBD2. J lost 7 bases, V lost 2 bases, and 19 bases had no gene match. Germline loops: CDR1 MNHEY, CDR2 SVGEGT. This CDR3 is 19 amino acids long. The DNA for the CDR3 is TGTGCCAGCAGTTACATTACTCGGCCAAGACTAGCGGGATCTCGGGAGCAGTACTTC. Its protein product is CASSYITRPRLAGSREQYF.

CDR3 nucleotide sequence: TGTGCCAGCAGTACAGGGACGGGGTTCTCCTACGAGCAGTACTTC. Its protein product is CASSTGTGFSYEQYF. This chain connects TRBV28 to TRBJ2-7; possible D gene TRBD1, 6 bases. Trimming cost V 5 bases and J 0 bases, with 14 bases left between them. This CDR3 has 15 residues. The germline V gene has CDR1 MDHEN and CDR2 SYDVKM.

The chain recombines TRBV29-1 with TRBJ2-5, with 12 bases aligning to TRBD2. This CDR3 region has 15 residues. The germline gives CDR1 SQVTM, CDR2 ANQGSEA. V lost 6 bases, J lost 2 bases, and 7 bases stayed unmatched. CDR3 residues: CSVLLLAGGQETQYF. In DNA form, the CDR3 reads TGCAGCGTGTTACTCCTAGCGGGAGGGCAAGAGACCCAGTACTTC.

The gene calls are TRBV14 and TRBJ2-7; D remains ambiguous. V shed 2 bases and J shed 5 bases, with 7 bases lying between them. CDR3 length: 12 residues. Germline V lookup: CDR1 SGHDN, CDR2 FVKESK. This chain's CDR3 is CASSQYPDEQYF. The CDR3 DNA reads as TGTGCCAGCAGCCAATATCCCGACGAGCAGTACTTC.

The chain links TRBV6-5 to TRBJ1-1; possibly TRBD1 for D (6 bases). The V gene lost 6 bases and the J gene lost 1 base, with 15 bases spanning the gap. CDR3 length: 15 residues. Germline values: CDR1 MNHEY, CDR2 SVGAGI. CDR3 nucleotides: TGTGCCAGCAGGAAATTTGGACAGACGAACACTGAAGCTTTCTTT. This gives the protein CASRKFGQTNTEAFF.

This clone was picked up one time. J is TRBJ2-4 and V is TRBV28, with 14 bases fitting TRBD2. Per the germline V gene, CDR1 is MDHEN and CDR2 is SYDVKM. V trimming: 6 bases; J trimming: 7 bases; junction bases outside the gene matches: 5. CDR3 length: 15 amino acids. CDR3 sequence reads: CASSSGLAGANIQYF. The CDR3 DNA sequence: TGTGCCAGCAGCTCGGGACTAGCGGGAGCGAACATTCAGTACTTC.

Regarding this clone: Other DNA sequences of this sample code for an identical CDR3. This chain uses TRBV7-3 with TRBJ2-2; TRBD1 aligns across 11 bases. The junction had 0 bases not matched to a gene; V was cut back by 3 bases and J by 6 bases. The CDR3 is 14 residues long. Germline CDR1 reads SGHTA; CDR2 reads FQGTGA. CDR3 sequence reads: CASSLGQGAGELFF. The DNA of the CDR3 is TGTGCCAGCAGCTTGGGACAGGGGGCCGGGGAGCTGTTTTTT.

This chain links TRBV5-1 with TRBJ1-1; D perhaps matches TRBD1 (6 bases). The germline V gene encodes CDR1 SGHRS and CDR2 YFSETQ. This CDR3 comprises 14 residues. Between the trimmed V and J ends, which lost 5 bases and 0 bases, there was a span of 11 bases. CDR3 coding DNA: TGCGCCAGCAGGGGGGGGCCGATGAACACTGAAGCTTTCTTT. Its protein product is CASRGGPMNTEAFF.

V and J are TRBV11-2 and TRBJ2-7; TRBD2 matches at 7 bases. The V gene end was trimmed by 5 bases and the J gene end by 3 bases; junction bases not matched to a gene: 10. The CDR3 covers 15 residues. Germline CDR1 is SGHAT and CDR2 is FQNNGV. The CDR3 DNA reads TGTGCCAGCAGCGCTCGAGCGGGAAACTTCTACGAGCAGTACTTC. It translates to CASSARAGNFYEQYF.

CDR3 residues: CASRLAGVGAGELFF. CDR3 nucleotides: TGTGCCAGCAGGCTAGCGGGAGTAGGGGCCGGGGAGCTGTTTTTT. The rearrangement uses TRBV27 and TRBJ2-2; 10 bases are shared with TRBD2. With V trimmed by 6 bases and J by 6 bases, 7 bases remained unmatched. Per germline, CDR1 MNHEY and CDR2 SMNVEV (reference sequence). The CDR3 runs to 15 residues.

This chain links TRBV7-5 with TRBJ2-1; TRBD2, the D gene given by the table, was not confirmed from the DNA. TRBV7-5 is a documented pseudogene. The CDR3 loop spans 16 amino acids. The DNA for the CDR3 is TGTGTCAGAAGCTTCCGACTAGCGGGGAGGTTAAGGGAGCAGTTCTTC. Translation: CVRSFRLAGRLREQFF.

V gene TRBV2 combines with J gene TRBJ1-1; the D is unclear. The V end was cut by 5 bases, the J end by 1 base, with 11 bases between. The CDR3 consists of 14 residues. Germline V gene lookup returns CDR1 SNHLY and CDR2 FYNNEI. In nucleotides, the CDR3 is TGTGCCAGCAGTCTATGGACTAAGAACACTGAAGCTTTCTTT. It encodes CASSLWTKNTEAFF.

This chain uses TRBV6-4 with TRBJ2-1; 14 bases map to TRBD2. The CDR3 has 15 residues. The junction had 2 bases not matched to a gene; V was cut back by 4 bases and J by 6 bases. Germline V CDR1 and CDR2: MRHNA, SNTAGT. DNA of the CDR3: TGTGCCAGCAGTGCCGGGACTAGCGGGAGCAATGAGCAGTTCTTC. Amino acids: CASSAGTSGSNEQFF.

The V and J genes are TRBV10-3 and TRBJ1-1, with D possibly TRBD1 on 6 matching bases. CDR1 ENHRY and CDR2 SYGVKD come from the germline V gene. Trimming removed 7 bases from V and 4 bases from J, with 19 bases in between. The CDR3 contains 15 residues. This chain's CDR3 is CAIKEGGQGITEAFF. As DNA, the CDR3 is TGTGCCATCAAGGAGGGAGGGCAGGGGATCACTGAAGCTTTCTTT.

The chain employs TRBV6-5 and TRBJ2-7, with a weak D call TRBD1 (6 bases). This CDR3 region has 11 residues. Germline CDR1 MNHEY, CDR2 SVGAGI. Trimming took 10 bases from V and 1 from J, leaving 8 bases between them. The CDR3 loop is CAKTGSYEQYF. As DNA, the CDR3 is TGTGCCAAGACAGGATCCTACGAGCAGTACTTC.

The chain has TRBV30 and TRBJ2-7; TRBD1 aligns across 7 bases. The J segment lost 4 bases and the V segment lost 3 bases, leaving 9 bases of the junction unmatched. The CDR3 runs 14 residues. CDR1 is GTSNPN and CDR2 is SVGIG in the germline V gene (reference sequence). CDR3 sequence: CAWRGMGQIYEQYF. The CDR3 DNA is TGTGCCTGGAGGGGAATGGGACAGATTTACGAGCAGTACTTC.

The V call is TRBV11-2, the J call TRBJ1-2; no firm D call. Trimming removed 1 base from V and 0 bases from J, with 9 bases in between. The CDR3 extends over 15 amino acids. Germline V gene sequence: CDR1 SGHAT, CDR2 FQNNGV. In DNA, the CDR3 is TGTGCCAGCAGCTTAGGGTTGGCGGCTAACTATGGCTACACCTTC. Translated, it gives CASSLGLAANYGYTF.

This sequence joins TRBV18 and TRBJ2-2; no clear D gene. This CDR3 comprises 12 residues. V was clipped by 6 bases and J by 3 bases, with 5 bases between them. Germline values: CDR1 KGHSH, CDR2 LQKENI. This chain's CDR3 is CASSRDTGELFF. The CDR3 nucleotides read TGTGCCAGCTCTAGAGACACCGGGGAGCTGTTTTTT.